Listed below are T cell receptor beta chains from one sample, sequenced in a study of T cells in Graves' hyperthyroidism and ophthalmopathy. TCRdb recomputed calls from the multiplex PCR reads with MiXCR, one row per CDR3 protein. Of 30,000 to 40,000 distinct CDR3 sequences detected, 40% to 60% appear once; the ten largest clones hold roughly 16%. The sequenced sample consisted of blood. Receptors originate from a man between 40 and 49 years old with Graves' ophthalmopathy. The CDR3 runs from the conserved cysteine through the conserved F or W. The D gene is left open where the match is weak.

J: TRBJ2-3; length: 14; V: TRBV5-1; D: TRBD1; CDR3: CASSIGQGDDTQYF
J: TRBJ2-5; length: 13; V: TRBV7-9; D: TRBD2; CDR3: CASSLPGGETQYF
J: TRBJ1-5; length: 15; V: TRBV7-6; D: TRBD1; CDR3: CASSAEGASNQPQHF
J: TRBJ2-6; length: 16; V: TRBV7-9; D: TRBD1; CDR3: CASSFTHGTGAYVLTF
J: TRBJ2-7; length: 15; V: TRBV7-9; D: NA; CDR3: CASSLGPRAWDKQYF
J: TRBJ2-2; length: 16; V: TRBV5-6; D: NA; CDR3: CASSLYSNGESGELFF
J: TRBJ1-2; length: 13; V: TRBV28; D: TRBD1; CDR3: CASTGTGYVGYTF
J: TRBJ1-2; length: 12; V: TRBV2; D: NA; CDR3: CASTAVHYGYTF
J: TRBJ2-3; length: 15; V: TRBV7-3; D: TRBD2; CDR3: CASSPGTSGANTQYF
J: TRBJ2-2; length: 15; V: TRBV20-1; D: NA; CDR3: CSARANSIKTGELFF
J: TRBJ2-5; length: 12; V: TRBV7-3; D: TRBD1; CDR3: CARNRNSVGQGF
J: TRBJ1-3; length: 13; V: TRBV7-3; D: NA; CDR3: CASSLNAGNTIYF
J: TRBJ1-2; length: 13; V: TRBV19; D: NA; CDR3: CATQRARDYGYTF
J: TRBJ2-5; length: 13; V: TRBV6-2/TRBV6-3; D: NA; CDR3: CASSPEYQETQYF
J: TRBJ2-4; length: 11; V: TRBV2; D: NA; CDR3: CASSGQTFQYF
J: TRBJ2-5; length: 14; V: TRBV28; D: NA; CDR3: CASSLTGSQETQYF
J: TRBJ2-5; length: 14; V: TRBV19; D: NA; CDR3: CASSIATENQPQYF
J: TRBJ2-5; length: 15; V: TRBV20-1; D: TRBD2; CDR3: CSAFLSGGSQETQYF
J: TRBJ2-7; length: 16; V: TRBV6-1; D: TRBD2; CDR3: CASSAALTSGREEQYF
J: TRBJ1-4; length: 13; V: TRBV28; D: NA; CDR3: CASSLSTNEKLFF
J: TRBJ2-7; length: 16; V: TRBV12-3/TRBV12-4; D: NA; CDR3: CASSLGGDPMRNEQYF
J: TRBJ2-7; length: 14; V: TRBV7-8; D: TRBD2; CDR3: CASSSRLACHEQYF
J: TRBJ2-5; length: 14; V: TRBV28; D: NA; CDR3: CASSLLGETKTQYF
J: TRBJ2-1; length: 16; V: TRBV11-3; D: NA; CDR3: CASSLGLSGVYNEQFF